Following are 29 T cell receptor beta chains from one sample sequenced in a study of blood T cells in healthy people across ages. Then a second PCR, running roughly 7 to 12 cycles, was carried out with a sample-barcoded 5' primer and a J-beta primer mix. TCRdb re-called the 5' RACE reads through MiXCR, storing one row per CDR3 protein. The profile shows about 1.7 million distinct CDR3 sequences, 25% to 30% of them singletons. Sequencing was performed on blood. The receptors shown here come from a woman aged 25 to 39 in good health.

The chain joins TRBV12-3 or TRBV12-4 to TRBJ1-4; no clear D. This CDR3 comprises 12 residues. The V gene lost 6 bases and the J gene lost 4 bases, with 6 bases spanning the gap. Written as DNA, the CDR3 is TGTGCCAGCAGGACCTTTAATGAAAAACTGTTTTTT. This codes for CASRTFNEKLFF.

This clonotype was found many times. This rearrangement joins TRBV4-1 to TRBJ2-7; D gene ambiguous. V lost 0 bases, J lost 2 bases, and 11 bases lay in between. CDR3 length equals 15 residues. Germline V CDR1 and CDR2: MGHRA, YSYEKL. The CDR3 loop is CASSQDPRTPYEQYF. For the CDR3, the DNA is TGCGCCAGCAGCCAAGATCCCAGAACCCCCTACGAGCAGTACTTC.

Of note for this clonotype: A much larger clone is a single base away; this may be a read error. The chain uses TRBV20-1 and TRBJ2-7; 8 bases line up with TRBD2. Germline V lookup: CDR1 DFQATT, CDR2 SNEGSKA (reference sequence). This CDR3 spans 13 amino acids. The DNA for the CDR3 is TGCAGTGCTATGCAGCGGGGGATCTACGAGCGGTACTTC. Translating gives CSAMQRGIYERYF.

This clonotype has at least ten counts. This chain joins TRBV4-1 and TRBJ1-2, with D hard to call. Per germline, CDR1 MGHRA and CDR2 YSYEKL. V was cut by 3 bases and J by 0 bases, with 8 bases left in between. The CDR3 is 14 amino acids. CDR3: CASSQGPPNYGYTF. The CDR3 bases are TGCGCCAGCAGCCAGGGTCCGCCTAACTATGGCTACACCTTC.

V and J are TRBV12-3 or TRBV12-4 and TRBJ2-5, with D perhaps TRBD1 (5 bases). TRBJ2-7 matches the DNA end more closely, so the J call is doubtful. The CDR3 contains 12 residues. CDR3 loop: CASSLKGFEQYF. The CDR3 region has the DNA TGTGCCAGCAGTTTGAAGGGGTTCGAGCAGTACTTC.

This chain uses TRBV28 with TRBJ2-7; the D is unclear. In germline, CDR1 is MDHEN, CDR2 SYDVKM. The germline V and J ends were trimmed by 2 bases and 4 bases, with 15 bases remaining between them. The CDR3 runs to 15 residues. CDR3 in DNA: TGTGCCAGCAGTTTAGACCCAGAACGAAATTACGAGCAGTACTTC. This translates into CASSLDPERNYEQYF. The variable domain in full, with the rest retrieved from reference TRBV28 and TRBJ2-7, is DVKVTQSSRYLVKRTGEKVFLECVQDMDHENMFWYRQDPGLGLRLIYFSYDVKMKEKGDIPEGYSVSREKKERFSLILESASTNQTSMYLCASSLDPERNYEQYFGPGTRLTVT.

This clonotype was counted at least ten times. The chain couples TRBV5-1 to TRBJ2-3, with D unresolved. The CDR3 spans 14 residues. V was pared by 2 bases and J by 2 bases, with 9 bases between. From germline, CDR1 is SGHRS and CDR2 YFSETQ. CDR3 coding DNA: TGCGCCAGCAGCTTCCGCGCACCCACAGATACGCAGTATTTT. The encoded protein is CASSFRAPTDTQYF.

Only a few counts were recorded for this clonotype. The chain combines TRBV5-5 with TRBJ1-2, with D unresolved. The length of the CDR3 is 12 residues. Deletions cut 6 bases from V and 8 bases from J, with 14 bases between. Germline CDR1 reads SGHKS; CDR2 reads YYEKEE (reference sequence). As DNA, the CDR3 is TGTGCCAGCACCACGGCGGCCGGCGGCTACACCTTC. Translation gives CASTTAAGGYTF. Full variable domain (outside the CDR3, taken from reference TRBV5-5 and TRBJ1-2): DAGVTQSPTHLIKTRGQQVTLRCSPISGHKSVSWYQQVLGQGPQFIFQYYEKEERGRGNFPDRFSARQFPNYSSELNVNALLLGDSALYLCASTTAAGGYTFGSGTRLTVV.

As for this clonotype: A junction end diverges from the germline sequence, so it may reflect a read error. V and J are TRBV20-1 and TRBJ2-1; perhaps TRBD2 as D (6 bases). The CDR3 totals 12 residues. Per germline, CDR1 DFQATT and CDR2 SNEGSKA (reference sequence). CDR3 in DNA: TGCGGTGCTAGAAGGCTAGCGAATGAGCAGTTCTTC. This codes for CGARRLANEQFF.

Ten or more counts support this clonotype. The V and J genes are TRBV29-1 and TRBJ2-7, with D maybe TRBD1 (7 bases). The CDR3 is made up of 15 amino acids. Germline V gene sequence: CDR1 SQVTM, CDR2 ANQGSEA. V was pared by 4 bases and J by 1 base, with 17 bases between. CDR3 loop: CSVGETGSGSYEQYF. The DNA of the CDR3 is TGCAGCGTTGGAGAGACAGGGAGCGGGTCCTACGAGCAGTACTTC.

The chain combines TRBV20-1 with TRBJ2-1; no clear D gene. Germline CDR1 DFQATT, CDR2 SNEGSKA (reference sequence). The CDR3 consists of 16 residues. Trimming stripped 4 bases from V and 0 bases from J, with 16 bases between. CDR3 coding DNA: TGCAGTGCTACCGACGGGCACTCGGGCTCCTACAATGAGCAGTTCTTC. It translates to CSATDGHSGSYNEQFF.

This clonotype was counted at least ten times. This chain connects TRBV29-1 to TRBJ2-5; D tentatively reads TRBD1 or TRBD2 (5 bases each). The CDR3 sequence is 14 residues long. V was trimmed by 6 bases and J by 2 bases, leaving 16 bases between them. Germline values: CDR1 SQVTM, CDR2 ANQGSEA. The CDR3 sequence: CSVIRPGHQETQYF. The CDR3 DNA is TGCAGCGTCATCCGGCCGGGGCATCAAGAGACCCAGTACTTC.

This clonotype has ten or more counts. V usage is TRBV20-1 and J usage is TRBJ2-5; D may be TRBD1 (6 bases). The length of the CDR3 is 13 residues. Trimming cost V 6 bases and J 2 bases, with 13 bases left between them. Germline V lookup: CDR1 DFQATT, CDR2 SNEGSKA (reference sequence). CDR3 residues: CSALDRIQETQYF. Written as DNA, the CDR3 is TGCAGTGCCTTAGACAGGATACAAGAGACCCAGTACTTC.

The gene calls are TRBV28 and TRBJ2-1; 9 nucleotides match TRBD2. The CDR3 is 14 amino acids. The germline V gene encodes CDR1 MDHEN and CDR2 SYDVKM. Trimming at V came to 2 bases and at J to 9 bases, leaving 5 bases not matched to a gene. Here the CDR3 DNA reads TGTGCCAGCAGTTTACTAGCGGGGTTCGGTGAGCAGTTCTTC. Its translation is CASSLLAGFGEQFF.

V gene TRBV7-2 combines with J gene TRBJ2-7; 11 bases agree with TRBD2. There are 15 residues in the CDR3. The germline gives CDR1 SGHTA, CDR2 FQGNSA. The junction had 7 bases not matched to a gene; V was cut back by 5 bases and J by 4 bases. CDR3: CASSKGTSGPYEQYF. CDR3 DNA: TGTGCCAGCAGCAAGGGGACTAGCGGACCTTACGAGCAGTACTTC.

This CDR3 reads CSAKSSGTNNEQFF. In DNA form, the CDR3 reads TGCAGTGCTAAAAGCAGCGGGACTAACAATGAGCAGTTCTTC. The rearrangement uses TRBV20-1 and TRBJ2-1; 7 nucleotides match TRBD2. J lost 5 bases, V lost 4 bases, and 8 bases had no gene match. The CDR3 loop spans 14 amino acids. CDR1 and CDR2 from the germline V gene are DFQATT and SNEGSKA (reference sequence).

This clonotype was observed a few times. The chain links TRBV12-3 or TRBV12-4 to TRBJ2-7; D is uncertain. The CDR3 is 14 residues long. V was cut by 5 bases and J by 1 base, with 12 bases left in between. The CDR3 nucleotides are TGTGCCAGCAGTCCCTCTCCCTTATCCTACGAGCAGTACTTC. Protein sequence: CASSPSPLSYEQYF.

This sequence joins TRBV29-1 and TRBJ1-2; D ambiguous. This CDR3 has 13 amino acids. Germline-derived CDR1 and CDR2 are SQVTM and ANQGSEA. V lost 6 bases and J 2 bases, leaving 13 bases between the germline ends. The CDR3 sequence is CSVGKQRNYGYTF. The CDR3 coding sequence is TGCAGCGTGGGAAAACAGAGGAACTATGGCTACACCTTC.

In this sample, this clonotype turned up a few times. The chain employs TRBV29-1 and TRBJ1-1; D perhaps matches TRBD1 (5 bases). Germline V gene data show CDR1 as SQVTM and CDR2 as ANQGSEA. This CDR3 has 15 residues. Trimming removed 0 bases at V and 3 bases at J, with 14 bases between. The DNA of the CDR3 is TGCAGCGTTGAAGATTCGGGATGGGGGGACACTGAAGCTTTCTTT. Its translation is CSVEDSGWGDTEAFF.

V usage is TRBV9 and J usage is TRBJ2-7; no clear D gene. Germline loops: CDR1 SGDLS, CDR2 YYNGEE. Trimming took 0 bases from V and 7 from J, leaving 17 bases between them. This CDR3 has 15 residues. CDR3 bases: TGTGCCAGCAGCGTAGCTGGAGTACCAGTTGATGAGCAGTACTTC. Translated: CASSVAGVPVDEQYF. Using reference TRBV9 and TRBJ2-7 for the parts outside the CDR3, the full variable domain is DSGVTQTPKHLITATGQRVTLRCSPRSGDLSVYWYQQSLDQGLQFLIQYYNGEERAKGNILERFSAQQFPDLHSELNLSSLELGDSALYFCASSVAGVPVDEQYFGPGTRLTVT.

This rearrangement joins TRBV29-1 to TRBJ2-2, with TRBD1 identical over 10 bases. V was clipped by 2 bases and J by 0 bases; unmatched bases: 9. Germline V CDR1 and CDR2: SQVTM, ANQGSEA. CDR3 size: 18 residues. The CDR3 DNA sequence: TGCAGCGTTGAATGGTGGACAGGGGGTCTAACGAACACCGGGGAGCTGTTTTTT. Encoded protein: CSVEWWTGGLTNTGELFF.

The rearrangement links TRBV5-1 to TRBJ2-1; D perhaps matches TRBD2 (6 bases). V lost 1 base and J 5 bases, leaving 13 bases between the germline ends. The CDR3 spans 15 residues. Germline CDR1 reads SGHRS; CDR2 reads YFSETQ. This CDR3 is CASSLLRGSNNEQFF. The CDR3 bases are TGCGCCAGCAGCTTGTTGCGGGGTAGTAACAATGAGCAGTTCTTC.

In its sample, this clonotype was seen a few times. This chain connects TRBV20-1 to TRBJ1-5; 7 bases map to TRBD1. Germline V gene data show CDR1 as DFQATT and CDR2 as SNEGSKA (reference sequence). Trimming at V came to 5 bases and at J to 0 bases, leaving 4 bases not matched to a gene. CDR3 length: 14 amino acids. The CDR3 bases are TGCAGTGCTGCCAGGGGGAGTAGCAATCAGCCCCAGCATTTT. Its protein product is CSAARGSSNQPQHF.

This clonotype has just a few counts. V usage is TRBV20-1 and J usage is TRBJ2-1; 10 bases line up with TRBD2. The CDR3 is 18 amino acids. Germline CDR1 DFQATT, CDR2 SNEGSKA (reference sequence). V was clipped by 6 bases and J by 1 base; unmatched bases: 15. The CDR3 DNA reads TGCAGTGCAGAAGACAGCGGGGGGGCCTATCCTTCCTACAATGAGCAGTTCTTC. This gives the protein CSAEDSGGAYPSYNEQFF.

DNA of the CDR3: TGTGCCAGTGGGACAGGGCCCGGAGAGCAGTTCTTC. This gives the protein CASGTGPGEQFF. This rearrangement joins TRBV19 to TRBJ2-1, with TRBD1 matching over 9 bases. Per the germline V gene, CDR1 is LNHDA and CDR2 is SQIVND (reference sequence). V shed 8 bases, J shed 10 bases, and the junction held 6 bases outside the gene matches. The CDR3 runs to 12 residues.

This sequence joins TRBV5-6 and TRBJ1-2; 12 bases align to TRBD1. CDR1 and CDR2 (germline): SGHDT, YYEEEE. Trimming took 2 bases from V and 0 from J; bases not matched to a gene: 2. The length of the CDR3 is 16 residues. This CDR3 reads CASSFRDRGPNYGYTF. The CDR3 nucleotides read TGTGCCAGCAGCTTCCGGGACAGGGGGCCTAACTATGGCTACACCTTC.

This clonotype was detected only a few times. The chain recombines TRBV28 with TRBJ2-1; D ambiguous. The germline gives CDR1 MDHEN, CDR2 SYDVKM. V dropped 5 bases and J dropped 10 bases, with 12 bases sitting between them. CDR3 length equals 12 residues. The CDR3 spells CASSQRWREQFF. The CDR3 DNA reads TGTGCCAGCAGTCAACGGTGGCGGGAGCAGTTCTTC.

In this sample, this clonotype turned up a few times. The genes are TRBV7-9 and TRBJ2-7; D ambiguous. Looked up from germline, CDR1 is SEHNR and CDR2 is FQNEAQ (reference sequence). V was shortened by 5 bases and J by 5 bases, with 10 bases between the two germline ends. The CDR3 consists of 12 residues. The DNA for the CDR3 is TGTGCCAGCAGCACCCACAAAGACGAGCAGTACTTC. Its translation: CASSTHKDEQYF.

The V and J genes are TRBV28 and TRBJ2-1, with 7 bases that match TRBD1. The J call is uncertain, as TRBJ2-7 better fits the DNA end. This CDR3 is 15 amino acids long. Germline CDR1 and CDR2: MDHEN and SYDVKM. This chain's CDR3 is CASRRTGTGVYEQYF. The CDR3 DNA reads TGTGCCAGCAGGAGAACCGGAACAGGGGTCTACGAGCAGTACTTC.